These 12 T cell receptor beta chains came from one sample sequenced in a study of T cells in Graves' hyperthyroidism and ophthalmopathy. RNA transcripts served as the template for amplifying TCR beta CDR3 regions. Researchers ran a first-round RT-PCR on the TCR CDR3 using the HTBI primer set. TCRdb used MiXCR to reprocess the multiplex PCR reads, holding one entry per CDR3 protein. This sample has hundreds of thousands of distinct CDR3 sequences, with about 16% found just once. Source material: blood. The receptors were sampled from a middle-aged woman with Graves' ophthalmopathy.

The table lists this clonotype with a few counts. The rearrangement uses TRBV7-2 and TRBJ1-2; D is undetermined. This CDR3 contains 14 residues. V dropped 1 base and J dropped 9 bases, with 15 bases sitting between them. Germline loops: CDR1 SGHTA, CDR2 FQGNSA. For the CDR3, the DNA is TGTGCCAGCAGCTTAGAACCGCGACGCTCTCGCTACACCTTC. As protein: CASSLEPRRSRYTF.

Details on this clonotype: The junction does not match germline at one end; this may be a read error. The chain combines TRBV27 with TRBJ1-1, with 8 bases matching TRBD1. The CDR3 is 11 residues long. From germline, CDR1 is MNHEY and CDR2 SMNVEV (reference sequence). The CDR3 is CTSRGLAEAFF. The CDR3 coding sequence is TGTACCAGCAGGGGGCTCGCTGAAGCTTTCTTT.

The gene calls are TRBV19 and TRBJ1-5, with 7 bases fitting TRBD1. Germline V gene sequence: CDR1 LNHDA, CDR2 SQIVND (reference sequence). V shed 3 bases and J 4 bases; nucleotides not matched to a gene: 6. This CDR3 contains 15 residues. CDR3 coding DNA: TGTGCCAGTAGTATTAAGGTCAGGGGGAATCAGCCCCAGCATTTT. Protein product: CASSIKVRGNQPQHF. The entire variable domain, with the rest obtained from reference TRBV19 and TRBJ1-5, is as follows: DGGITQSPKYLFRKEGQNVTLSCEQNLNHDAMYWYRQDPGQGLRLIYYSQIVNDFQKGDIAEGYSVSREKKESFPLTVTSAQKNPTAFYLCASSIKVRGNQPQHFGDGTRLSIL.

In its sample, this clonotype was seen many times. The genes are TRBV5-1 and TRBJ2-3; no reliable D call. The CDR3 is made up of 14 amino acids. Trimming took 5 bases from V and 0 from J, leaving 10 bases between them. From germline, CDR1 is SGHRS and CDR2 YFSETQ. In DNA, the CDR3 is TGCGCCAGCAGATCCCAAGTAAGCACAGATACGCAGTATTTT. Amino acids: CASRSQVSTDTQYF.

This clonotype was counted at least ten times. At one boundary the junction diverges from the germline segment, which might be a read error. The chain links TRBV6-1 to TRBJ2-7; 11 bases match TRBD1. This CDR3 is built from 15 residues. The germline gives CDR1 MNHNS, CDR2 SASEGT. CDR3 protein: CASSEGTGGLYEQYF. CDR3 nucleotides: TGTGCCAGCAGCGAAGGGACAGGGGGTTTATACGAGCAGTACTTC.

This clonotype was recorded at least ten times. This rearrangement joins TRBV7-2 to TRBJ2-3; D is ambiguous. V dropped 0 bases and J dropped 4 bases, with 20 bases sitting between them. Germline loops: CDR1 SGHTA, CDR2 FQGNSA. The CDR3 runs to 18 residues. The CDR3 DNA sequence: TGTGCCAGCAGCTTAGCGGGGAAAGGTTATTCCGGTGCAGATACGCAGTATTTT. Protein: CASSLAGKGYSGADTQYF.

The table lists this clonotype with many counts. The V gene is TRBV20-1, the J gene TRBJ1-1; 7 bases map to TRBD1. The CDR3 contains 15 residues. Losses at the gene ends were 4 bases for V and 1 base for J; bases not matched to a gene: 9. Germline lookup yields CDR1 DFQATT and CDR2 SNEGSKA (reference sequence). CDR3: CSATTGTDPNTEAFF. DNA for the CDR3: TGCAGTGCTACTACCGGGACAGACCCGAACACTGAAGCTTTCTTT.

This clonotype was detected many times. The chain combines TRBV3-1 with TRBJ2-7; D remains unclear. V lost 1 base, J lost 0 bases, and 10 bases lay in between. Germline V gene data show CDR1 as LGHDT and CDR2 as YNNKEL (reference sequence). CDR3 length: 15 amino acids. The CDR3 DNA follows: TGTGCCAGCAGCCAAGGATTGGCGGTCTCCTACGAGCAGTACTTC. Protein product: CASSQGLAVSYEQYF.

This clonotype occurred a few times. This rearrangement joins TRBV6-2 or TRBV6-3 to TRBJ2-7; 8 positions agree with TRBD1. This CDR3 spans 15 amino acids. V was clipped by 2 bases and J by 4 bases; unmatched bases: 7. Germline V gene sequence: CDR1 MNHEY, CDR2 SVGEGT. The CDR3 protein is CASSYPQGARYEQYF. As DNA, the CDR3 is TGTGCCAGCAGTTACCCCCAGGGGGCTAGGTACGAGCAGTACTTC.

This clonotype was seen repeatedly, ten times or more. The chain combines TRBV5-1 with TRBJ2-3; D possibly corresponds to TRBD1 (6 bases). There are 17 residues in the CDR3. Between the trimmed V and J ends, which lost 1 base and 5 bases, there was a span of 20 bases. CDR1 and CDR2 from the germline V gene are SGHRS and YFSETQ. Here the CDR3 reads CASSLPFAATGEDTQYF. As DNA, the CDR3 is TGCGCCAGCAGCTTGCCCTTCGCTGCGACAGGCGAAGATACGCAGTATTTT. Looking up the rest from reference TRBV5-1 and TRBJ2-3 gives the full variable domain: KAGVTQTPRYLIKTRGQQVTLSCSPISGHRSVSWYQQTPGQGLQFLFEYFSETQRNKGNFPGRFSGRQFSNSRSEMNVSTLELGDSALYLCASSLPFAATGEDTQYFGPGTRLTVL.

The rearrangement uses TRBV18 and TRBJ1-6; the D is unclear. The germline V gene encodes CDR1 KGHSH and CDR2 LQKENI. The CDR3 has 13 amino acids. V lost 6 bases and J 8 bases, leaving 11 bases between the germline ends. CDR3 region: CASSLDRYSPLHF. In DNA form, the CDR3 reads TGTGCCAGCTCTCTAGATCGTTATTCACCCCTCCACTTT.

V and J are TRBV7-9 and TRBJ2-5, with D uncertain. The CDR3 consists of 11 residues. Germline V gene data show CDR1 as SEHNR and CDR2 as FQNEAQ (reference sequence). Trimming pared 3 bases from V and 9 bases from J, leaving 8 bases between. CDR3 coding DNA: TGTGCCAGCAGCTTCACCGAGGCCCAGTACTTC. This translates into CASSFTEAQYF.